This entry lists 29 T cell receptor beta chains sequenced from one sample in a study of cytomegalovirus exposure and HLA in healthy donors. PCR was performed using 60 Vbeta and 13 Jbeta primers. TCRdb's table, derived via immunoSEQ multiplex PCR, lists solely in-frame clones and lacks some. This sample carries 100,000 to 150,000 clones, with around 3.6% going to the ten biggest clones. Sequencing input: PBMCs. The receptors derive from a young man in good health and CMV-seronegative.

The gene calls are TRBV6-5 and TRBJ2-7; 9 bases match TRBD1. This CDR3 is built from 15 residues. CDR1 is MNHEY, CDR2 SVGAGI, per germline. The trim removed 0 bases at V and 2 bases at J, leaving 2 bases unmatched. DNA for the CDR3: TGTGCCAGCAGTTACTCCCGGGACAGGGCCTACGAGCAGTACTTC. Translating gives CASSYSRDRAYEQYF.

V gene TRBV2 combines with J gene TRBJ2-5, with TRBD2 identical over 8 bases. The V and J ends lost 3 bases and 1 base, in that order; junction bases with no gene match: 1. Per germline, CDR1 SNHLY and CDR2 FYNNEI. The CDR3 runs to 14 residues. Here the CDR3 reads CASSEREAQETQYF. In DNA form, the CDR3 reads TGTGCCAGCAGTGAGCGGGAGGCCCAAGAGACCCAGTACTTC.

The chain links TRBV6-1 to TRBJ1-2, with 8 bases identical to TRBD1. This CDR3 is 13 amino acids long. The ends lost 11 bases at V and 8 bases at J; junction bases unmatched: 13. CDR1 MNHNS and CDR2 SASEGT come from the germline V gene. CDR3 coding DNA: TGTGCCGGCGGCTACCAGGGGGCTTGGGGCTACACCTTC. This codes for CAGGYQGAWGYTF.

The chain couples TRBV7-8 to TRBJ2-5, with 7 bases aligning to TRBD1. The V gene's germline CDR1 is SGHVS and CDR2 FQNEAQ. This CDR3 has 18 residues. V lost 5 bases to trimming and J lost 11 bases; unmatched junction nucleotides: 26. The DNA for the CDR3 is TGTGCCAGCAGCCCCCCCCTGAGGGGGCCTCTGACTCGGCGTGAGCAGTACTTC. The encoded protein is CASSPPLRGPLTRREQYF.

V is TRBV11-2 and J is TRBJ2-5; 9 nucleotides line up with TRBD1. The CDR3 length is 16 residues. Germline trimming cut 0 bases from V and 10 bases from J; bases unmatched to any gene: 12. CDR1 SGHAT and CDR2 FQNNGV come from the germline V gene. The CDR3 reads CASSLDIEQGARIQYF. The CDR3 DNA reads TGTGCCAGCAGCTTAGATATTGAACAGGGGGCGAGAATCCAGTACTTC.

This chain uses TRBV15 with TRBJ1-4; 8 bases are shared with TRBD1. The junction had 7 bases not matched to a gene; V was cut back by 8 bases and J by 8 bases. Germline V gene data show CDR1 as LNHNV and CDR2 as YYDKDF (reference sequence). The CDR3 spans 13 residues. CDR3 region: CATSTGVEEKLFF. The CDR3 bases are TGTGCCACCTCGACAGGGGTGGAAGAAAAACTGTTTTTT.

The J gene is TRBJ1-5, the V gene TRBV2; tentatively, D is TRBD1 (6 bases). CDR1 and CDR2 from the germline V gene are SNHLY and FYNNEI. Trimming took 8 bases from V and 4 from J, leaving 21 bases between them. The CDR3 extends over 16 amino acids. The CDR3 sequence is CASSFGQGRANQPQHF. CDR3 nucleotides: TGTGCCAGCTCCTTCGGTCAGGGGAGGGCTAATCAGCCCCAGCATTTT.

The V call is TRBV5-1, the J call TRBJ1-1; the match to TRBD1 covers 7 bases. Germline values: CDR1 SGHRS, CDR2 YFSETQ. V lost 4 bases and J lost 0; bases outside the gene matches: 9. This CDR3 comprises 16 residues. In nucleotides, the CDR3 is TGCGCCAGCAGCCCGGGACAGCAGATAATGAACACTGAAGCTTTCTTT. Translation gives CASSPGQQIMNTEAFF.

The chain joins TRBV28 to TRBJ2-2; 10 bases are shared with TRBD2. The CDR3 extends over 15 amino acids. CDR1 is MDHEN and CDR2 is SYDVKM in the germline V gene. Trimming took 6 bases from V and 6 from J; bases not matched to a gene: 7. The DNA of the CDR3 is TGTGCCAGCAGATCTAGCGGGAGAGGGGCCGGGGAGCTGTTTTTT. Translated, it gives CASRSSGRGAGELFF.

This chain links TRBV19 with TRBJ1-2, with 10 bases that match TRBD1. This CDR3 has 17 amino acids. CDR1 and CDR2 from the germline V gene are LNHDA and SQIVND (reference sequence). V was pared by 7 bases and J by 0 bases, with 11 bases of the junction left unmatched. CDR3 amino acids: CASTLRGDRGPNYGYTF. In nucleotides, the CDR3 is TGTGCCAGTACTCTGAGGGGGGACAGGGGACCTAACTATGGCTACACCTTC.

Notes on this clone: Mismatch with germline at one junction end may stem from a read error. The chain carries TRBV5-1 and TRBJ1-2, with TRBD1 identical over 7 bases. Germline V CDR1 and CDR2: SGHRS, YFSETQ. This CDR3 is 14 amino acids long. For the CDR3, the DNA is TGCGCCAGCAGCCCCGGGACAGCTAACTATGACTACACCTTC. It translates to CASSPGTANYDYTF. The whole variable domain, remainder taken from reference TRBV5-1 and TRBJ1-2, is KAGVTQTPRYLIKTRGQQVTLSCSPISGHRSVSWYQQTPGQGLQFLFEYFSETQRNKGNFPGRFSGRQFSNSRSEMNVSTLELGDSALYLCASSPGTANYDYTFGSGTRLTVV.

V usage is TRBV2 and J usage is TRBJ2-3; D gene unclear. The V and J ends lost 4 bases and 2 bases respectively, with 7 bases between them. Germline V gene lookup returns CDR1 SNHLY and CDR2 FYNNEI. The CDR3 loop spans 13 amino acids. The CDR3 sequence: CASSGQYTDTQYF. The CDR3 region has the DNA TGTGCCAGCAGTGGGCAGTACACAGATACGCAGTATTTT.

The gene calls are TRBV6-4 and TRBJ2-2, with TRBD2 matching 12 bases. The CDR3 covers 17 residues. The V gene end was trimmed by 6 bases and the J gene end by 0 bases; junction bases not matched to a gene: 5. Looked up from germline, CDR1 is MRHNA and CDR2 is SNTAGT. CDR3 bases: TGTGCCAGCAGCCCACTAGCGGGGGGCTCGAACACCGGGGAGCTGTTTTTT. This codes for CASSPLAGGSNTGELFF.

The chain recombines TRBV14 with TRBJ1-1, with 8 bases fitting TRBD1. The CDR3 is made up of 15 amino acids. Losses at the gene ends were 4 bases for V and 7 bases for J; bases not matched to a gene: 11. Germline CDR1 and CDR2: SGHDN and FVKESK. The CDR3 bases are TGTGCCAGCAGCCCCCCCAGGGGGCGATGGGATGAAGCTTTCTTT. It yields the protein CASSPPRGRWDEAFF.

This chain connects TRBV6-6 to TRBJ2-1, with TRBD2 as a possible D gene (5 bases). V lost 2 bases and J lost 8, with 19 bases in between. The CDR3 has 16 amino acids. Germline CDR1 MNHNY, CDR2 SVGAGI (reference sequence). The CDR3 coding sequence is TGTGCCAGCAGTTACAGCCTCGGCGGGTACTGGGATGAGCAGTTCTTC. It specifies CASSYSLGGYWDEQFF.

The chain recombines TRBV9 with TRBJ1-2; D gene unclear. Per the germline V gene, CDR1 is SGDLS and CDR2 is YYNGEE. Between the trimmed V and J ends, which lost 3 bases and 4 bases, there was a span of 4 bases. There are 11 residues in the CDR3. CDR3 DNA: TGTGCCAGCAGCGCCTTCTATGGCTACACCTTC. The encoded protein is CASSAFYGYTF.

The gene calls are TRBV9 and TRBJ1-5; TRBD1 matches 8 bases. V shed 3 bases and J 8 bases; nucleotides not matched to a gene: 10. This CDR3 comprises 15 residues. CDR1 is SGDLS and CDR2 is YYNGEE in the germline V gene. The CDR3 DNA reads as TGTGCCAGCAGCGCCGGACAGGGCGGAATCGAGCCCCAGCATTTT. It encodes CASSAGQGGIEPQHF.

This sequence joins TRBV28 and TRBJ1-2; 10 nucleotides line up with TRBD1. Germline values: CDR1 MDHEN, CDR2 SYDVKM. The CDR3 contains 14 residues. V gave up 2 bases and J gave up 8 bases; unmatched junction bases: 5. CDR3 amino acids: CASSLDRGRFGYTF. For the CDR3, the DNA is TGTGCCAGCAGTTTAGACAGGGGGCGCTTCGGCTACACCTTC.

This rearrangement joins TRBV7-9 to TRBJ2-1, with a tentative D call TRBD1 (6 bases). Germline V gene lookup returns CDR1 SEHNR and CDR2 FQNEAQ (reference sequence). This CDR3 region has 15 residues. V was shortened by 5 bases and J by 0 bases, with 11 bases between the two germline ends. For the CDR3, the DNA is TGTGCCAGCAGCCAGGGGTTGAGCTCCTACAATGAGCAGTTCTTC. Translation: CASSQGLSSYNEQFF.

The rearrangement joins TRBV30 to TRBJ1-6; 8 bases match TRBD1. This CDR3 has 15 amino acids. V was clipped by 7 bases and J by 11 bases; unmatched bases: 16. Germline loops: CDR1 GTSNPN, CDR2 SVGIG (reference sequence). The CDR3 DNA follows: TGTGCCTCGCTTACTCACGCAACAGGGGGACCACCCCTCCACTTT. This encodes CASLTHATGGPPLHF.

The V and J genes are TRBV6-1 and TRBJ1-3, with 7 bases that match TRBD1. This CDR3 has 14 residues. CDR1 and CDR2 (germline): MNHNS, SASEGT. Trimming took 7 bases from V and 2 from J; bases not matched to a gene: 5. The CDR3 reads CASTKDRAGNTIYF. The CDR3 DNA is TGTGCCAGCACCAAAGACAGGGCTGGAAACACCATATATTTT.

The chain joins TRBV19 to TRBJ1-5; D may be TRBD1 (6 bases). Germline V gives CDR1 LNHDA, CDR2 SQIVND (reference sequence). Trimming pared 4 bases from V and 4 bases from J, leaving 8 bases between. This CDR3 has 13 residues. CDR3 coding DNA: TGTGCCAGTAGTACGGACAGTAATCAGCCCCAGCATTTT. Translated, it gives CASSTDSNQPQHF.

The J gene is TRBJ2-7, the V gene TRBV6-1; 7 bases are shared with TRBD1. This CDR3 is built from 16 residues. Germline CDR1 reads MNHNS; CDR2 reads SASEGT. The J segment lost 2 bases and the V segment lost 4 bases, leaving 11 bases of the junction unmatched. The CDR3 coding sequence is TGTGCCAGCAGTGGAGTCCTCTCCGGGACAGCCTACGAGCAGTACTTC. As protein: CASSGVLSGTAYEQYF.

The chain links TRBV5-1 to TRBJ2-3; the match to TRBD2 covers 9 bases. This CDR3 is built from 16 residues. The V gene end was trimmed by 1 base and the J gene end by 10 bases; junction bases not matched to a gene: 13. Germline V gene sequence: CDR1 SGHRS, CDR2 YFSETQ. The CDR3 region is CASSLRAAGGPGAQYF. The CDR3 DNA follows: TGCGCCAGCAGCTTGAGGGCCGCGGGGGGGCCGGGTGCGCAGTATTTT.

The chain joins TRBV5-6 to TRBJ1-4, with D hard to call. Trimming removed 3 bases at V and 4 bases at J, with 7 bases between. There are 13 residues in the CDR3. CDR1 SGHDT and CDR2 YYEEEE come from the germline V gene. CDR3 coding DNA: TGTGCCAGCAGCTCGCCGGTTAATGAAAAACTGTTTTTT. This encodes CASSSPVNEKLFF.

The V and J genes are TRBV5-1 and TRBJ1-2; possibly TRBD1 for D (6 bases). This CDR3 spans 14 amino acids. The V end lost 0 bases, the J end lost 7 bases, and 13 bases lay between the germline ends. Germline CDR1 reads SGHRS; CDR2 reads YFSETQ. As DNA, the CDR3 is TGCGCCAGCAGCTTGGACAGGGATAGAGGTGGCTACACCTTC. This encodes CASSLDRDRGGYTF.

The CDR3 region has the DNA TGTGCCAGCAGCCTAGACTTTAGCGGAAGGTTCCTCTCCTACGAGCAGTACTTC. Protein product: CASSLDFSGRFLSYEQYF. This chain uses TRBV7-2 with TRBJ2-7; TRBD2 is a possible D gene (6 bases). The CDR3 extends over 18 amino acids. Deletions cut 5 bases from V and 0 bases from J, with 23 bases between. Looked up from germline, CDR1 is SGHTA and CDR2 is FQGNSA. The entire variable domain, with the rest obtained from reference TRBV7-2 and TRBJ2-7, is as follows: GAGVSQSPSNKVTEKGKDVELRCDPISGHTALYWYRQSLGQGLEFLIYFQGNSAPDKSGLPSDRFSAERTGGSVSTLTIQRTQQEDSAVYLCASSLDFSGRFLSYEQYFGPGTRLTVT.

The CDR3 loop is CASSTTKLGEAFF. The CDR3 DNA reads TGTGCCAGCAGTACTACGAAGCTGGGTGAAGCTTTCTTT. The chain is built from TRBV25-1 and TRBJ1-1; D is ambiguous. Germline assignment: CDR1 MGHDK and CDR2 SYGVNS. The V gene lost 5 bases and the J gene lost 7 bases, with 14 bases spanning the gap. The CDR3 has 13 amino acids.

The V and J genes are TRBV19 and TRBJ1-2; TRBD1 matches at 8 bases. CDR3 length: 15 amino acids. Germline V gene data show CDR1 as LNHDA and CDR2 as SQIVND (reference sequence). Trimming cost V 4 bases and J 5 bases; bases outside gene matches: 9. CDR3 sequence (DNA): TGTGCCAGTAGTAGCTCCGGACAGGGCAAATATGGCTACACCTTC. Protein: CASSSSGQGKYGYTF. The variable domain in full, completed from reference TRBV19 and TRBJ1-2, reads DGGITQSPKYLFRKEGQNVTLSCEQNLNHDAMYWYRQDPGQGLRLIYYSQIVNDFQKGDIAEGYSVSREKKESFPLTVTSAQKNPTAFYLCASSSSGQGKYGYTFGSGTRLTVV.